This TCR beta chain originates from a study of blood T cell repertoires in COVID-19. Study summary: Acute and convalescent COVID-19 samples came from the United States, Italy and Spain. Nucleic acid was either cDNA or gDNA, and it came from T cells, B-cell-depleted T cells, or PBMCs.

TCRdb's table, derived via immunoSEQ multiplex PCR, lists solely in-frame clones and lacks some. The table lists some 300,000 clones, approximately 86% of them singletons. The V gene's germline CDR1 is LGHNA and CDR2 YNFKEQ. This CDR3 spans 16 amino acids. With V trimmed by 4 bases and J by 5 bases, 12 bases remained unmatched. This receptor was taken from a man aged 70-80 years with acute or convalescent COVID-19. The material sequenced was peripheral blood. The V and J genes are TRBV4-2 and TRBJ2-7; the match to TRBD2 covers 9 bases. The CDR3 bases are TGTGCCAGCAGCCCCCCTGTACGAGCGGGAGGCCACGAGCAGTACTTC. It translates to CASSPPVRAGGHEQYF.